The 24 T cell receptor beta chains given below trace back to one sample, sequenced in a study of T cells after yellow fever vaccination (dated by TCRdb to between 2017 and 2020). The treatment or condition label of this sample denotes: live attenuated yellow fever vaccine strain. Library preparation used 5' RACE. The run used an Illumina NovaSeq 6000. TCRdb reanalyzed the raw reads on its own, using fastp at Q25 for trimming and MiXCR for clone calling, and kept in-frame beta chains. Every distinct CDR3 protein forms one entry, paired with its most common genes and DNA. Recorded for this sample are some 240,000 distinct CDR3 sequences; 3% to 3.5% of them occurred a single time. The ten largest clones represent around 3.3% of the sample. Sequencing was performed on CD4+ T cells sorted from PBMCs, taken 10 days after the yellow fever booster vaccination. These receptors all stem from a man aged 18 to 29 who received the YFV17D yellow fever vaccine.

This clonotype has just a few counts. The chain recombines TRBV5-4 with TRBJ1-5; TRBD1 matches at 7 bases. CDR1 SGHNT and CDR2 YYREEE come from the germline V gene (reference sequence). CDR3 length: 18 residues. The V segment lost 4 bases and the J segment 0 bases; nucleotides outside the gene matches: 13. The CDR3 DNA follows: TGTGCCAGCAGCGGTCTGGGGAACAGGGGAAATAGCAATCAGCCCCAGCATTTT. It is translated as CASSGLGNRGNSNQPQHF. Full variable domain (missing parts from reference TRBV5-4 and TRBJ1-5): ETGVTQSPTHLIKTRGQQVTLRCSSQSGHNTVSWYQQALGQGPQFIFQYYREEENGRGNFPPRFSGLQFPNYSSELNVNALELDDSALYLCASSGLGNRGNSNQPQHFGDGTRLSIL.

In this sample, this clonotype turned up many times. J is TRBJ2-1 and V is TRBV4-3; 11 nucleotides agree with TRBD2. Trimming at V came to 3 bases and at J to 6 bases, leaving 7 bases not matched to a gene. The CDR3 has 16 residues. CDR1 and CDR2 from the germline V gene are LGHNA and YSLEER. CDR3: CASSQFSGGDLNEQFF. For the CDR3, the DNA is TGCGCCAGCAGCCAGTTTAGCGGGGGGGATCTCAATGAGCAGTTCTTC.

In this sample, this clonotype turned up many times. The V and J genes are TRBV7-2 and TRBJ2-7, with 9 bases lining up with TRBD1. The CDR3 totals 15 residues. V trimming: 5 bases; J trimming: 6 bases; junction bases outside the gene matches: 11. CDR1 SGHTA and CDR2 FQGNSA come from the germline V gene. The chain's CDR3 is CASSLESGTGTEQYF. Here the CDR3 DNA reads TGTGCCAGCAGCCTCGAGTCCGGGACAGGGACCGAGCAGTACTTC.

This clonotype was detected ten times or more. The V and J genes are TRBV12-3 or TRBV12-4 and TRBJ2-7, with TRBD1 identical over 7 bases. This CDR3 region has 14 residues. The V gene end was trimmed by 5 bases and the J gene end by 3 bases; junction bases not matched to a gene: 7. The CDR3 loop is CASSRDRRRYEQYF. For the CDR3, the DNA is TGTGCCAGCAGTCGGGACAGACGACGCTACGAGCAGTACTTC.

The sample holds a few counts of this clonotype. CDR3 DNA sequence: TGCGCCAGCAGCTTGGAGCCTCGGGGGGGCTACGAGCAGTACGTC. The encoded protein is CASSLEPRGGYEQYV. The chain couples TRBV5-1 to TRBJ2-7; 8 bases map to TRBD2. This CDR3 comprises 15 residues. CDR1 is SGHRS, CDR2 YFSETQ, per germline. The ends lost 0 bases at V and 3 bases at J; junction bases unmatched: 5.

This clonotype has only a few counts. The genes are TRBV27 and TRBJ1-1, with D possibly being TRBD1 (5 bases). In germline, CDR1 is MNHEY, CDR2 SMNVEV (reference sequence). This CDR3 is built from 16 residues. V lost 7 bases and J lost 0, with 18 bases in between. CDR3 loop: CASTPRVARVNTEAFF. For the CDR3, the DNA is TGTGCCAGCACCCCAAGGGTGGCCAGGGTGAACACTGAAGCTTTCTTT.

This clonotype was detected many times. The chain joins TRBV10-3 to TRBJ1-5; D is uncertain. The CDR3 extends over 13 amino acids. V lost 1 base to trimming and J lost 1 base, with 2 bases between them. Germline CDR1 reads ENHRY; CDR2 reads SYGVKD. The CDR3, as DNA: TGTGCCATCAGTGAGTTGAGCAATCAGCCCCAGCATTTT. Its protein product is CAISELSNQPQHF.

This clonotype was recorded a few times. The V and J genes are TRBV5-1 and TRBJ1-2; 8 bases are a match to TRBD1. The CDR3 spans 13 residues. V lost 4 bases to trimming and J lost 8 bases; unmatched junction nucleotides: 7. Germline CDR1 is SGHRS and CDR2 is YFSETQ. The CDR3 region has the DNA TGCGCCAGCAGCCCCGGACAGGGCCGGGGCTACACCTTC. Translating gives CASSPGQGRGYTF.

This clonotype was found a few times. This chain joins TRBV7-9 and TRBJ2-3, with D unresolved. This CDR3 is 12 amino acids long. Trimming shortened V by 0 bases and J by 7 bases, and 5 bases separated the two germline ends. Germline assignment: CDR1 SEHNR and CDR2 FQNEAQ (reference sequence). The CDR3 DNA reads TGTGCCAGCAGCTTAGCCTTATATACGCAGTATTTT. Its protein is CASSLALYTQYF.

The rearrangement uses TRBV7-2 and TRBJ2-4, with 7 bases that match TRBD2. The junction had 6 bases not matched to a gene; V was cut back by 4 bases and J by 6 bases. This CDR3 is built from 14 residues. Germline CDR1 reads SGHTA; CDR2 reads FQGNSA. The CDR3 DNA sequence: TGTGCCAGCAGCTGGGAGGGTGGGGTAAACATTCAGTACTTC. This encodes CASSWEGGVNIQYF.

The chain recombines TRBV3-1 with TRBJ2-5; D tentatively reads TRBD1 or TRBD2 (6 bases each). V gave up 6 bases and J gave up 3 bases, with 17 bases separating them. The CDR3 loop spans 15 amino acids. The germline V gene encodes CDR1 LGHDT and CDR2 YNNKEL (reference sequence). CDR3 sequence reads: CASSTYGGLKETQYF. For the CDR3, the DNA is TGTGCCAGCAGTACCTACGGGGGCCTGAAAGAGACCCAGTACTTC.

This clonotype appeared many times. This chain joins TRBV4-3 and TRBJ2-1; TRBD2 agrees at 10 bases. Trimming cost V 0 bases and J 10 bases; bases outside gene matches: 9. Germline CDR1 and CDR2: LGHNA and YSLEER. The CDR3 is 16 amino acids. CDR3 nucleotide sequence: TGCGCCAGCAGCCAAGATCTTCAGCGGGGGGGCCGGGAGCAGTTCTTC. Protein: CASSQDLQRGGREQFF.

This clonotype occurred many times. This chain uses TRBV12-3 or TRBV12-4 with TRBJ2-5; TRBD2 might be the D (6 bases). V was shortened by 4 bases and J by 2 bases, with 14 bases between the two germline ends. The CDR3 loop spans 15 amino acids. Written as DNA, the CDR3 is TGTGCCAGCAGTTCGGGCGGGGACTTTCAAGAGACCCAGTACTTC. It encodes CASSSGGDFQETQYF.

This clonotype was observed at least ten times. V is TRBV20-1 and J is TRBJ2-3, with D possibly matching TRBD1 (6 bases). Per the germline V gene, CDR1 is DFQATT and CDR2 is SNEGSKA (reference sequence). The CDR3 is 14 amino acids. V lost 6 bases and J 4 bases, leaving 17 bases between the germline ends. The CDR3 sequence is CSAEWGQGSDTQYF. CDR3 DNA: TGCAGTGCCGAGTGGGGGCAGGGCTCAGATACGCAGTATTTT.

This rearrangement joins TRBV3-1 to TRBJ2-7; 12 nucleotides match TRBD1. Germline CDR1 reads LGHDT; CDR2 reads YNNKEL (reference sequence). The CDR3 has 14 amino acids. Trimming cost V 4 bases and J 6 bases; bases outside gene matches: 4. CDR3 protein: CASSPGTGGFEQYF. CDR3 DNA: TGTGCCAGCAGCCCCGGGACAGGGGGCTTCGAGCAGTACTTC.

The chain joins TRBV28 to TRBJ1-2, with 8 bases aligning to TRBD1. CDR3 length: 15 residues. The junction had 8 bases not matched to a gene; V was cut back by 6 bases and J by 2 bases. Germline CDR1 MDHEN, CDR2 SYDVKM. The CDR3 loop is CASSLGQGENYGYTF. The DNA for the CDR3 is TGTGCCAGCAGCCTCGGACAGGGTGAGAACTATGGCTACACCTTC.

Ten or more counts support this clonotype. The genes are TRBV7-2 and TRBJ2-5, with no clear D. Trimming removed 5 bases at V and 1 base at J, with 11 bases between. Germline assignment: CDR1 SGHTA and CDR2 FQGNSA. This CDR3 is 14 amino acids long. CDR3 DNA sequence: TGTGCCAGCAGCAAAGGACCTTCCCAAGAGACCCAGTACTTC. This codes for CASSKGPSQETQYF.

This clonotype was seen only a few times. The V gene is TRBV12-3 or TRBV12-4, the J gene TRBJ2-1, with TRBD2 matching 7 bases. With V trimmed by 6 bases and J by 6 bases, 11 bases remained unmatched. CDR3 length: 15 residues. CDR3 protein: CASSSERGAFNEQFF. The CDR3 DNA sequence: TGTGCCAGCAGCTCAGAGCGGGGAGCCTTCAATGAGCAGTTCTTC.

This clonotype has ten or more counts. The chain employs TRBV5-1 and TRBJ1-2; D is unclear. V gave up 0 bases and J gave up 0 bases, with 6 bases separating them. The germline CDR1 and CDR2 sequences are SGHRS and YFSETQ. The CDR3 is 14 residues long. Here the CDR3 DNA reads TGCGCCAGCAGCTTGGAATCCCCTAACTATGGCTACACCTTC. Its protein product is CASSLESPNYGYTF.

This sequence joins TRBV7-2 and TRBJ1-2, with D unclear. The V end was cut by 5 bases, the J end by 4 bases, with 11 bases between. Germline loops: CDR1 SGHTA, CDR2 FQGNSA. This CDR3 is 13 amino acids long. The CDR3 nucleotides are TGTGCCAGCAGCCCCGACGCATCCTATGGCTACACCTTC. This translates into CASSPDASYGYTF.

This clonotype was detected ten times or more. This chain connects TRBV9 to TRBJ2-1; a possible D gene is TRBD1 (6 bases). The CDR3 is 15 amino acids. CDR1 is SGDLS and CDR2 is YYNGEE in the germline V gene. Trimming cost V 4 bases and J 3 bases, with 14 bases left between them. CDR3 sequence reads: CASSWTGTRYNEQFF. Here the CDR3 DNA reads TGTGCCAGCAGCTGGACCGGGACACGCTACAATGAGCAGTTCTTC.

This clonotype occurred many times. The chain has TRBV7-9 and TRBJ1-4; TRBD1 might be the D (6 bases). The CDR3 covers 15 residues. Trimming left V 4 bases short and J 5 bases short, with 14 bases between. Germline CDR1 and CDR2: SEHNR and FQNEAQ (reference sequence). DNA of the CDR3: TGTGCCAGCAGCTCACAGGGTTTGCGGAATGAAAAACTGTTTTTT. It codes for CASSSQGLRNEKLFF.

A few counts support this clonotype. The J gene is TRBJ1-3, the V gene TRBV12-3 or TRBV12-4, with 7 bases that match TRBD1. This CDR3 region has 13 residues. The junction had 5 bases not matched to a gene; V was cut back by 8 bases and J by 4 bases. CDR3: CASDDREGNTIYF. CDR3 in DNA: TGTGCCAGCGACGACAGGGAGGGAAACACCATATATTTT.

This clonotype was recorded many times. V is TRBV30 and J is TRBJ2-3; tentatively, D is TRBD2 (5 bases). The V end lost 0 bases, the J end lost 1 base, and 8 bases lay between the germline ends. This CDR3 contains 14 residues. Germline V gives CDR1 GTSNPN, CDR2 SVGIG (reference sequence). The CDR3 DNA reads TGTGCCTGGAGTGTAAAGGGAGGCACAGATACGCAGTATTTT. Translation: CAWSVKGGTDTQYF.